These 17 T cell receptor beta chains were sequenced from one sample in a study of blood T cell repertoires in COVID-19. Profiling relied on immunoSEQ multiplex PCR, and the TCRdb table lists in-frame clones only, not all of them. The sample lists roughly 210,000 clones; about 88% were seen once. Source material: peripheral blood. Receptors were obtained from a man aged 70 or older with acute or convalescent COVID-19.

The chain links TRBV2 to TRBJ2-7; 11 bases fit TRBD2. Trimming removed 3 bases from V and 3 bases from J; junction bases left unmatched: 1. CDR3 size: 14 residues. Germline CDR1 is SNHLY and CDR2 is FYNNEI. The DNA for the CDR3 is TGTGCCAGCAGTGACGGGACTAGCGGCTACGAGCAGTACTTC. It is translated as CASSDGTSGYEQYF.

There are many counts of this clone. The chain links TRBV5-1 to TRBJ2-1; TRBD2 is a possible D gene (6 bases). V dropped 8 bases and J dropped 0 bases, with 15 bases sitting between them. Looked up from germline, CDR1 is SGHRS and CDR2 is YFSETQ. The CDR3 extends over 15 amino acids. This CDR3 is CASNRDSSSYNEQFF. Here the CDR3 DNA reads TGCGCCAGTAACCGGGACTCGAGCTCCTACAATGAGCAGTTCTTC.

This chain uses TRBV18 with TRBJ1-5; D is uncertain. V was clipped by 4 bases and J by 9 bases, with 13 bases between them. The CDR3 loop spans 13 amino acids. Germline CDR1 KGHSH, CDR2 LQKENI. The CDR3 region is CASSLEGTWPQHF. The DNA of the CDR3 is TGTGCCAGCTCACTGGAGGGCACTTGGCCCCAGCATTTT.

This chain uses TRBV5-4 with TRBJ2-3, with 9 nucleotides matching TRBD1. CDR1 is SGHNT, CDR2 YYREEE, per germline (reference sequence). V gave up 4 bases and J gave up 4 bases; unmatched junction bases: 7. There are 15 residues in the CDR3. For the CDR3, the DNA is TGTGCCAGCAGCGCCTGGGACAGGGACCCAGATACGCAGTATTTT. It encodes CASSAWDRDPDTQYF.

The genes are TRBV18 and TRBJ1-5, with D perhaps matching TRBD1 (5 bases). V was shortened by 3 bases and J by 3 bases, with 9 bases between the two germline ends. Germline assignment: CDR1 KGHSH and CDR2 LQKENI. The CDR3 extends over 14 amino acids. CDR3 bases: TGTGCCAGCTCACCCGCCAGGGACAATCAGCCCCAGCATTTT. It specifies CASSPARDNQPQHF.

The CDR3 nucleotides read TGTGCCAGCAGCGCTCAGGGCACCGGGGAGCTGTTTTTT. It encodes CASSAQGTGELFF. The rearrangement links TRBV7-2 to TRBJ2-2; possibly TRBD1 for D (5 bases). The V and J ends lost 5 bases and 4 bases respectively, with 8 bases between them. Germline-derived CDR1 and CDR2 are SGHTA and FQGNSA. The CDR3 is made up of 13 amino acids.

This chain uses TRBV7-3 with TRBJ2-1, with 7 bases lining up with TRBD2. The J segment lost 2 bases and the V segment lost 0 bases, leaving 7 bases of the junction unmatched. CDR1 and CDR2 (germline): SGHTA, FQGTGA. The CDR3 consists of 17 residues. DNA for the CDR3: TGTGCCAGCAGCTTAACCAAAGCGGGGATCCCCTACAATGAGCAGTTCTTC. It translates to CASSLTKAGIPYNEQFF.

V usage is TRBV6-5 and J usage is TRBJ1-4; tentative D call: TRBD1 (5 bases). Germline CDR1 reads MNHEY; CDR2 reads SVGAGI. This CDR3 has 14 amino acids. V lost 6 bases to trimming and J lost 4 bases, with 12 bases between them. CDR3 protein: CASSSPGVNEKLFF. Written as DNA, the CDR3 is TGTGCCAGCAGCTCCCCGGGGGTTAATGAAAAACTGTTTTTT.

V and J are TRBV12-2 and TRBJ2-4; the D segment call TRBD1 is taken from the table without a DNA check. TRBV12-2 is described as a pseudogene. The CDR3 is 17 residues long. CDR3: CASRLPREGQVKNIQYF. CDR3 coding DNA: TGTGCAAGTCGCTTACCAAGAGAGGGACAGGTTAAAAACATTCAGTACTTC.

The chain combines TRBV7-2 with TRBJ1-3, with D perhaps TRBD1 (6 bases). The CDR3 is 16 residues long. Trimming took 6 bases from V and 2 from J, leaving 17 bases between them. The V gene's germline CDR1 is SGHTA and CDR2 FQGNSA. The CDR3 region has the DNA TGTGCCAGCAGTTTAACTCCAGGGGTAACTGGAAACACCATATATTTT. It translates to CASSLTPGVTGNTIYF.

This rearrangement joins TRBV3-1 (or the pseudogene TRBV3-2) to TRBJ1-3; TRBD1 is a possible D gene (6 bases). Germline values: CDR1 LGHDT, CDR2 YNNKEL (reference sequence). V lost 3 bases and J 2 bases, leaving 17 bases between the germline ends. The CDR3 extends over 17 amino acids. The DNA of the CDR3 is TGTGCCAGCAGCCAGAAAGACAGGTTTGAAGCTGGAAACACCATATATTTT. It codes for CASSQKDRFEAGNTIYF.

V gene TRBV5-1 combines with J gene TRBJ2-7, with D possibly matching TRBD2 (6 bases). The CDR3 runs to 15 residues. The V and J ends lost 1 base and 5 bases respectively, with 16 bases between them. Germline CDR1 reads SGHRS; CDR2 reads YFSETQ. This CDR3 reads CASSLSTGVRHEQYF. In DNA, the CDR3 is TGCGCCAGCAGCTTGAGTACGGGGGTTCGGCACGAGCAGTACTTC. Complete variable domain (other parts from reference TRBV5-1 and TRBJ2-7): KAGVTQTPRYLIKTRGQQVTLSCSPISGHRSVSWYQQTPGQGLQFLFEYFSETQRNKGNFPGRFSGRQFSNSRSEMNVSTLELGDSALYLCASSLSTGVRHEQYFGPGTRLTVT.

The rearrangement uses TRBV5-6 and TRBJ2-3, with D possibly being TRBD1 (6 bases). The CDR3 sequence is 19 residues long. Germline V gene sequence: CDR1 SGHDT, CDR2 YYEEEE. The V end lost 3 bases, the J end lost 4 bases, and 27 bases lay between the germline ends. The chain's CDR3 is CASSSRGGRASHSADTQYF. For the CDR3, the DNA is TGTGCCAGCAGCTCCCGAGGGGGTCGGGCTAGCCACAGTGCAGATACGCAGTATTTT.

This chain links TRBV4-1 with TRBJ1-4, with 7 positions matching TRBD1. J gave up 7 bases and V 4 bases, and 9 bases lay outside the gene matches. Germline CDR1 and CDR2: MGHRA and YSYEKL. The CDR3 extends over 15 amino acids. This CDR3 reads CASSPRDRWPEKLFF. The CDR3 nucleotides read TGCGCCAGCAGCCCAAGGGACAGATGGCCTGAAAAACTGTTTTTT.

The chain employs TRBV7-6 and TRBJ2-1; the match to TRBD2 covers 11 bases. The junction had 6 bases not matched to a gene; V was cut back by 6 bases and J by 5 bases. Looked up from germline, CDR1 is SGHVS and CDR2 is FNYEAQ. This CDR3 region has 15 residues. The CDR3 DNA follows: TGTGCCAGCAGTCTAGCGGGAGGTATCGACAATGAGCAGTTCTTC. The encoded protein is CASSLAGGIDNEQFF. Filled out from reference TRBV7-6 and TRBJ2-1, the complete variable domain reads GAGVSQSPRYKVTKRGQDVALRCDPISGHVSLYWYRQALGQGPEFLTYFNYEAQQDKSGLPNDRFSAERPEGSISTLTIQRTEQRDSAMYRCASSLAGGIDNEQFFGPGTRLTVL.

The chain uses TRBV7-6 and TRBJ2-7, with a weak D call TRBD2 (6 bases). Germline V gene data show CDR1 as SGHVS and CDR2 as FNYEAQ. V lost 0 bases and J lost 5, with 14 bases in between. CDR3 length equals 15 residues. CDR3 region: CASSLAAGFVDEQYF. The CDR3 region has the DNA TGTGCCAGCAGCTTAGCGGCGGGGTTCGTGGACGAGCAGTACTTC. The full variable domain, with the rest looked up from reference TRBV7-6 and TRBJ2-7, is GAGVSQSPRYKVTKRGQDVALRCDPISGHVSLYWYRQALGQGPEFLTYFNYEAQQDKSGLPNDRFSAERPEGSISTLTIQRTEQRDSAMYRCASSLAAGFVDEQYFGPGTRLTVT.

This clone was seen just once. The gene calls are TRBV19 and TRBJ1-2, with D perhaps TRBD1 (5 bases). The CDR3 covers 14 residues. V was pared by 3 bases and J by 3 bases, with 11 bases between. CDR1 LNHDA and CDR2 SQIVND come from the germline V gene (reference sequence). The CDR3 region is CASSIQGEYYGYTF. DNA of the CDR3: TGTGCCAGTAGTATCCAGGGCGAGTACTATGGCTACACCTTC.